This T cell receptor beta chain was profiled in a study of blood T cell repertoires in COVID-19. Study background: T cells, B-cell-depleted T cells, or PBMCs provided the cDNA or gDNA that served as material.

In the original processing: The assay estimated nucleated cells by amplifying reference gene primers. Sequencing was performed with immunoSEQ multiplex PCR; in TCRdb, only in-frame clones are kept and a portion is missing. V, J and clone size reflect that table, while D and trimming were determined from the DNA. This table holds about 97,000 clones, 87% found once. Sequenced sample: peripheral blood. This sequence originates from a woman aged 45-65 years with COVID-19, enrolled during active disease.

CDR3 nucleotides: TGTGCCAGCAGCCAGGGGGCCTCCTACAATGAGCAGTTCTTC. Encoded protein: CASSQGASYNEQFF. The gene calls are TRBV3-1 (or the pseudogene TRBV3-2) and TRBJ2-1, with D possibly being TRBD1 (6 bases). The CDR3 is 14 amino acids. CDR1 is LGHDT and CDR2 is YNNKEL in the germline V gene (reference sequence). The ends were cut back, 3 bases at V and 0 bases at J, with 6 bases in the middle.